The next 15 T cell receptor beta chains were all read from a single sample in a study of cytomegalovirus exposure and HLA in healthy donors (dated 2017 in TCRdb). Receptor libraries were prepared by the immunoSEQ multiplex PCR assay. A mixture of 60 forward primers for TCR Vbeta segments and 13 reverse primers for TCR Jbeta segments was used in the multiplex PCR. The source is immuneACCESS, and TCRdb retained only in-frame sequences with V and J called. Part of the clones is not carried over; for the studies checked, unresolved V genes explain less than half of this, and the remainder is unexplained. In this sample the table shows just over 150,000 clones, about 75% of which occur a single time. Approximately 2% of the sample lies in the top ten. The sample was PBMCs. These receptor sequences come from a female donor in good health and CMV-seronegative.

The rearrangement joins TRBV25-1 to TRBJ2-1; no clear D gene. The CDR3 runs 16 residues. Per the germline V gene, CDR1 is MGHDK and CDR2 is SYGVNS. Trimming removed 2 bases from V and 0 bases from J, with 11 bases in between. The CDR3 loop reads CASSEIFLDSYNEQFF. The CDR3 DNA sequence: TGTGCCAGCAGTGAAATATTTCTAGACTCCTACAATGAGCAGTTCTTC.

This clone was recorded once. V and J are TRBV6-1 and TRBJ2-1; D gene unclear. Trimming shortened V by 8 bases and J by 0 bases, and 11 bases separated the two germline ends. Germline V gene sequence: CDR1 MNHNS, CDR2 SASEGT. The CDR3 is 14 amino acids. The CDR3 sequence is CASLESNSYNEQFF. For the CDR3, the DNA is TGTGCCAGCTTGGAGAGTAACTCCTACAATGAGCAGTTCTTC.

V and J are TRBV5-1 and TRBJ2-7; possible D gene TRBD2, 6 bases. Germline V gene data show CDR1 as SGHRS and CDR2 as YFSETQ. The length of the CDR3 is 15 residues. V lost 3 bases and J lost 0, with 13 bases in between. As DNA, the CDR3 is TGCGCCAGCAGCTATCCGGGGACTGTCTCCTACGAGCAGTACTTC. Translation: CASSYPGTVSYEQYF.

The chain has TRBV11-3 and TRBJ2-1; no firm D call. V was cut by 0 bases and J by 6 bases, with 3 bases left in between. Germline V gene sequence: CDR1 SGHNT, CDR2 YENEEA. The CDR3 is 12 amino acids. The DNA for the CDR3 is TGTGCCAGCAGCTTAGATAGCAATGAGCAGTTCTTC. It codes for CASSLDSNEQFF.

CDR3 residues: CAWSVYRVSNYGYTF. CDR3 in DNA: TGTGCCTGGAGTGTGTACAGAGTTTCGAACTATGGCTACACCTTC. This chain joins TRBV30 and TRBJ1-2, with D unclear. V was cut by 0 bases and J by 2 bases, with 13 bases left in between. CDR3 length equals 15 residues. Germline CDR1 and CDR2: GTSNPN and SVGIG (reference sequence).

V is TRBV9 and J is TRBJ2-3, with a possible D match to TRBD1 (6 bases). This CDR3 contains 14 residues. Germline V gene data show CDR1 as SGDLS and CDR2 as YYNGEE. V dropped 4 bases and J dropped 1 base, with 10 bases sitting between them. In nucleotides, the CDR3 is TGTGCCAGCAGCTCAGAGGGGGGCACAGATACGCAGTATTTT. The encoded protein is CASSSEGGTDTQYF. Filled out from reference TRBV9 and TRBJ2-3, the complete variable domain reads DSGVTQTPKHLITATGQRVTLRCSPRSGDLSVYWYQQSLDQGLQFLIQYYNGEERAKGNILERFSAQQFPDLHSELNLSSLELGDSALYFCASSSEGGTDTQYFGPGTRLTVL.

The chain is built from TRBV9 and TRBJ1-2; 11 positions agree with TRBD1. CDR1 SGDLS and CDR2 YYNGEE come from the germline V gene. V shed 1 base and J 2 bases; nucleotides not matched to a gene: 7. The CDR3 is 17 amino acids. The DNA of the CDR3 is TGTGCCAGCAGCGTAAGGCGGACAGGGGGCGAGAACTATGGCTACACCTTC. It specifies CASSVRRTGGENYGYTF.

The V call is TRBV7-9, the J call TRBJ2-2; tentatively, D is TRBD1 (8 bases). Germline values: CDR1 SEHNR, CDR2 FQNEAQ (reference sequence). The CDR3 totals 17 residues. The germline V and J ends were trimmed by 7 bases and 7 bases, with 25 bases remaining between them. The DNA for the CDR3 is TGTGCCAGCACCACTCAACTAGGACAGGGAGGGAACGGGGAGCTGTTTTTT. Protein: CASTTQLGQGGNGELFF. Full variable domain (remainder filled in from reference TRBV7-9 and TRBJ2-2): DTGVSQNPRHKITKRGQNVTFRCDPISEHNRLYWYRQTLGQGPEFLTYFQNEAQLEKSRLLSDRFSAERPKGSFSTLEIQRTEQGDSAMYLCASTTQLGQGGNGELFFGEGSRLTVL.

The CDR3 DNA is TGTGCCAGTAGTATCAGTCGGGTGGGGCAGAGTGGCTACACCTTC. This gives the protein CASSISRVGQSGYTF. The chain recombines TRBV19 with TRBJ1-2, with D possibly being TRBD1 (5 bases). The CDR3 covers 15 residues. Trimming shortened V by 3 bases and J by 7 bases, and 18 bases separated the two germline ends. Germline V lookup: CDR1 LNHDA, CDR2 SQIVND (reference sequence).

This sequence joins TRBV6-4 and TRBJ2-1, with a weak D call TRBD1 (6 bases). Germline CDR1 reads MRHNA; CDR2 reads SNTAGT. CDR3 size: 13 residues. The germline V and J ends were trimmed by 0 bases and 6 bases, with 6 bases remaining between them. CDR3 protein: CASSDSDSNEQFF. DNA of the CDR3: TGTGCCAGCAGTGACTCGGACAGCAATGAGCAGTTCTTC.

The rearrangement links TRBV7-9 to TRBJ1-4, with 8 bases that match TRBD1. This CDR3 contains 14 residues. V lost 6 bases, J lost 6 bases, and 6 bases stayed unmatched. Germline V gene lookup returns CDR1 SEHNR and CDR2 FQNEAQ (reference sequence). The CDR3 is CASRLDRDYEKLFF. The CDR3 DNA reads TGTGCCAGCAGACTGGACAGGGACTATGAAAAACTGTTTTTT.

The J gene is TRBJ2-2, the V gene TRBV6-5, with 7 bases that match TRBD1. The germline CDR1 and CDR2 sequences are MNHEY and SVGAGI. J lost 7 bases, V lost 6 bases, and 11 bases had no gene match. The CDR3 spans 15 residues. CDR3 DNA: TGTGCCAGCAGCCCGACAGGGTTCGAGGGCGGGGAGCTGTTTTTT. Amino acid sequence: CASSPTGFEGGELFF.

The rearrangement uses TRBV5-1 and TRBJ1-1; D gene ambiguous. Germline-derived CDR1 and CDR2 are SGHRS and YFSETQ. This CDR3 region has 15 residues. V lost 4 bases and J 3 bases, leaving 16 bases between the germline ends. The CDR3: CASSPVASRDTEAFF. In nucleotides, the CDR3 is TGCGCCAGCAGCCCCGTCGCGTCTAGAGACACTGAAGCTTTCTTT.

Remarks on this clone: At one of its ends the junction is not consistent with the germline gene, which may arise from a read error. This chain uses TRBV5-1 with TRBJ1-6, with 8 nucleotides matching TRBD1. Germline lookup yields CDR1 SGHRS and CDR2 YFSETQ. The CDR3 spans 17 residues. CDR3 sequence: CVSSLAPQGVDNSPLHF. The CDR3 region has the DNA TGCGTCAGCAGCTTAGCCCCACAGGGGGTAGATAATTCACCCCTCCACTTT.

The chain carries TRBV11-2 and TRBJ2-7; D remains unclear. The CDR3 has 15 residues. Germline V gene lookup returns CDR1 SGHAT and CDR2 FQNNGV. V dropped 5 bases and J dropped 0 bases, with 14 bases sitting between them. The CDR3 region is CASSQIAGSSYEQYF. The CDR3 nucleotides are TGTGCCAGCAGCCAAATTGCCGGGTCCTCCTACGAGCAGTACTTC.